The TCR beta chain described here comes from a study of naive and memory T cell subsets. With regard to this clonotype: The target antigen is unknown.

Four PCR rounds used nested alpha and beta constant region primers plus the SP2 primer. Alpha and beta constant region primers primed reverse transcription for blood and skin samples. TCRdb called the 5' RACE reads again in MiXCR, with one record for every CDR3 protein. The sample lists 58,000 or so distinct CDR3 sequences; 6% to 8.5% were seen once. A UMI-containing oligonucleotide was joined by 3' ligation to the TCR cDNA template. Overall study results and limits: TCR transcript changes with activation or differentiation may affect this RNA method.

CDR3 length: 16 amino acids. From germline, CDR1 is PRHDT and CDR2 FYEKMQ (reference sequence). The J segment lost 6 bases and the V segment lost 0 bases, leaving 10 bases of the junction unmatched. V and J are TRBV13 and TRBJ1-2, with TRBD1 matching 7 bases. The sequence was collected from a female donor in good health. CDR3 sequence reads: CASSLGRHRDSNGYTF. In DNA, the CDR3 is TGTGCCAGCAGCTTAGGTAGACACCGGGACAGCAATGGCTACACCTTC. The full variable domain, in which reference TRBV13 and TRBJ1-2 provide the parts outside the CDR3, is AAGVIQSPRHLIKEKRETATLKCYPIPRHDTVYWYQQGPGQDPQFLISFYEKMQSDKGSIPDRFSAQQFSDYHSELNMSSLELGDSALYFCASSLGRHRDSNGYTFGSGTRLTVV.